Shown below are 17 T cell receptor beta chains from a single sample sequenced in a study of blood T cell repertoires in COVID-19. Data came from immunoSEQ multiplex PCR; TCRdb stores just in-frame clones and leaves some out. This sample carries roughly 300,000 clones, 65% to 85% of them seen once, and the ten largest clones take about 1.6%. The specimen sequenced was peripheral blood. These receptor sequences come from a human donor with COVID-19, enrolled during active disease. The donor label of this sample is uncertain.

The chain combines TRBV5-1 with TRBJ2-3; no definite D call. There are 12 residues in the CDR3. V was trimmed by 6 bases and J by 1 base, leaving 6 bases between them. CDR1 is SGHRS, CDR2 YFSETQ, per germline. The CDR3 DNA reads as TGCGCCAGCACGGTCCGCACAGATACGCAGTATTTT. This gives the protein CASTVRTDTQYF. Complete variable domain (other parts from reference TRBV5-1 and TRBJ2-3): KAGVTQTPRYLIKTRGQQVTLSCSPISGHRSVSWYQQTPGQGLQFLFEYFSETQRNKGNFPGRFSGRQFSNSRSEMNVSTLELGDSALYLCASTVRTDTQYFGPGTRLTVL.

The V gene is TRBV11-2, the J gene TRBJ2-7; perhaps TRBD2 as D (6 bases). Germline loops: CDR1 SGHAT, CDR2 FQNNGV. The V and J ends lost 5 bases and 3 bases respectively, with 20 bases between them. The CDR3 covers 16 residues. The CDR3 bases are TGTGCCAGCAGCCTCCTCGGGGGTGATTCTATCTACGAGCAGTACTTC. It yields the protein CASSLLGGDSIYEQYF.

The gene calls are TRBV6-5 and TRBJ2-3; perhaps TRBD1 as D (5 bases). The CDR3 contains 15 residues. The germline V gene encodes CDR1 MNHEY and CDR2 SVGAGI. V was clipped by 5 bases and J by 2 bases, with 14 bases between them. CDR3 coding DNA: TGTGCCAGCAGTCGACAGCCCCATAACACAGATACGCAGTATTTT. This encodes CASSRQPHNTDTQYF.

CDR3 coding DNA: TGTGCCAGCAGTTCGCTCCGGGACAGGGAAACTGAAGCTTTCTTT. Translating gives CASSSLRDRETEAFF. This chain uses TRBV6-2 or TRBV6-3 with TRBJ1-1; 9 bases align to TRBD1. J lost 5 bases, V lost 4 bases, and 8 bases had no gene match. The CDR3 extends over 15 amino acids. Per germline, CDR1 MNHEY and CDR2 SVGEGT.

CDR3 region: CASSTGQGTEAFF. The DNA of the CDR3 is TGTGCCAGTAGCACAGGGCAGGGCACTGAAGCTTTCTTT. The genes are TRBV19 and TRBJ1-1, with D maybe TRBD1 (6 bases). The CDR3 sequence is 13 residues long. Between the trimmed V and J ends, which lost 6 bases and 4 bases, there was a span of 12 bases. Germline V gives CDR1 LNHDA, CDR2 SQIVND (reference sequence).

The chain has TRBV11-2 and TRBJ2-1, with TRBD2 matching over 7 bases. CDR1 SGHAT and CDR2 FQNNGV come from the germline V gene. J was trimmed by 9 bases and V by 5 bases; bases with no gene match: 13. The CDR3 has 15 residues. The CDR3 nucleotides are TGTGCCAGCAGCGAGGCGGTGGGAGGGCCCATTGAGCAGTTCTTC. This gives the protein CASSEAVGGPIEQFF.

With respect to this clone: This same CDR3 is encoded by further DNA sequences in the sample. The chain combines TRBV2 with TRBJ2-7; D possibly corresponds to TRBD1 (6 bases). This CDR3 is built from 14 residues. Trimming cost V 2 bases and J 1 base, with 9 bases left between them. Germline V gene lookup returns CDR1 SNHLY and CDR2 FYNNEI. CDR3 DNA sequence: TGTGCCAGCAGTGAACGCCAGGGGTCCTACGAGCAGTACTTC. Its protein is CASSERQGSYEQYF.

This chain links TRBV5-1 with TRBJ2-1; D is ambiguous. Germline CDR1 SGHRS, CDR2 YFSETQ. The ends were cut back, 4 bases at V and 6 bases at J, with 11 bases in the middle. The CDR3 is 13 amino acids. The CDR3: CASSDGTINEQFF. Here the CDR3 DNA reads TGCGCCAGCAGCGATGGCACAATCAATGAGCAGTTCTTC.

Here the CDR3 DNA reads TGTGCCAGCTCACCAGGGACTAGCGGTAACTGGGATACGCAGTATTTT. Its translation is CASSPGTSGNWDTQYF. The chain recombines TRBV18 with TRBJ2-3, with 11 bases fitting TRBD2. With V trimmed by 2 bases and J by 6 bases, 7 bases remained unmatched. The germline gives CDR1 KGHSH, CDR2 LQKENI. The CDR3 spans 16 residues.

The chain employs TRBV29-1 and TRBJ1-6; TRBD1 matches 7 bases. This CDR3 has 13 residues. With 5 bases clipped from V and 7 bases from J, the junction kept 5 bases outside the gene matches. Germline values: CDR1 SQVTM, CDR2 ANQGSEA. CDR3 amino acids: CSVRTGDNSPLHF. CDR3 DNA: TGCAGCGTTCGTACAGGGGACAATTCACCCCTCCACTTT.

The rearrangement links TRBV7-3 to TRBJ2-3; D gene uncertain. Germline CDR1 reads SGHTA; CDR2 reads FQGTGA. This CDR3 contains 14 residues. The V end lost 3 bases, the J end lost 4 bases, and 11 bases lay between the germline ends. CDR3 DNA sequence: TGTGCCAGCAGCTTCTCAGTGCAGTCAGATACGCAGTATTTT. It translates to CASSFSVQSDTQYF.

This clone has a handful of counts. The DNA of the CDR3 is TGTGCCAGTAGTTTAGCCGACCGAGGAGGCTACAATGAGCAGTTCTTC. As protein: CASSLADRGGYNEQFF. This chain connects TRBV19 to TRBJ2-1; D might be TRBD2 (5 bases). This CDR3 region has 16 residues. Germline V gene data show CDR1 as LNHDA and CDR2 as SQIVND (reference sequence). Trimming took 5 bases from V and 3 from J, leaving 17 bases between them.

The chain has TRBV6-6 and TRBJ1-4; the D is unclear. The CDR3 has 14 residues. V was clipped by 7 bases and J by 12 bases, with 21 bases between them. Per germline, CDR1 MNHNY and CDR2 SVGAGI (reference sequence). CDR3 residues: CASNPVPAAEELFF. CDR3 nucleotide sequence: TGTGCCAGCAATCCCGTACCGGCCGCCGAGGAACTGTTTTTT.

V is TRBV28 and J is TRBJ2-2, with D possibly matching TRBD2 (5 bases). V dropped 5 bases and J dropped 5 bases, with 18 bases sitting between them. The CDR3 has 16 residues. Per the germline V gene, CDR1 is MDHEN and CDR2 is SYDVKM. CDR3 amino acids: CASSASDGNPTGELFF. The DNA for the CDR3 is TGTGCCAGCAGTGCCTCGGACGGGAACCCGACCGGGGAGCTGTTTTTT.

This clone was seen just once. The rearrangement uses TRBV5-1 and TRBJ2-1; D perhaps matches TRBD1 (6 bases). This CDR3 comprises 14 residues. With 0 bases removed from V and 7 bases from J, the gap between germline ends came to 11 bases. The V gene's germline CDR1 is SGHRS and CDR2 YFSETQ. This chain's CDR3 is CASSLGQVPNEQFF. CDR3 sequence (DNA): TGCGCCAGCAGCTTGGGACAGGTTCCGAATGAGCAGTTCTTC.

V and J are TRBV2 and TRBJ1-5; 7 bases line up with TRBD1. V trimming: 8 bases; J trimming: 2 bases; junction bases outside the gene matches: 6. From germline, CDR1 is SNHLY and CDR2 FYNNEI. CDR3 size: 14 residues. In DNA, the CDR3 is TGTGCCAGCGGTGGGGACAGCGGCAATCAGCCCCAGCATTTT. Residues: CASGGDSGNQPQHF.

Ten or more counts support this clone. The chain carries TRBV6-5 and TRBJ1-4; 8 bases fit TRBD1. The V segment lost 4 bases and the J segment 8 bases; nucleotides outside the gene matches: 6. This CDR3 comprises 14 residues. CDR1 and CDR2 from the germline V gene are MNHEY and SVGAGI. CDR3 loop: CASSSSGTGEKLFF. CDR3 sequence (DNA): TGTGCCAGCAGTTCCTCCGGGACAGGAGAAAAACTGTTTTTT.